Sequencing of this T cell receptor beta chain was carried out in a study of technical replicates of blood from several donors. Generated by immunoSEQ multiplex PCR, the TCRdb table keeps only in-frame clones and is missing some. Here the sample spans some 87,000 clones, 95% to 98% being singletons. Germline CDR1 LNHDA, CDR2 SQIVND (reference sequence). V dropped 5 bases and J dropped 2; count of bases not matched to a gene: 7. This CDR3 has 17 residues. Sequenced input: T cells isolated from PBMCs. J is TRBJ2-5 and V is TRBV19; 14 bases align to TRBD2. The origin of this receptor is a human donor in good health. The CDR3 sequence is CASSQTSGGAGQETQYF. CDR3 coding DNA: TGTGCCAGTAGTCAGACTAGCGGGGGGGCAGGGCAAGAGACCCAGTACTTC.